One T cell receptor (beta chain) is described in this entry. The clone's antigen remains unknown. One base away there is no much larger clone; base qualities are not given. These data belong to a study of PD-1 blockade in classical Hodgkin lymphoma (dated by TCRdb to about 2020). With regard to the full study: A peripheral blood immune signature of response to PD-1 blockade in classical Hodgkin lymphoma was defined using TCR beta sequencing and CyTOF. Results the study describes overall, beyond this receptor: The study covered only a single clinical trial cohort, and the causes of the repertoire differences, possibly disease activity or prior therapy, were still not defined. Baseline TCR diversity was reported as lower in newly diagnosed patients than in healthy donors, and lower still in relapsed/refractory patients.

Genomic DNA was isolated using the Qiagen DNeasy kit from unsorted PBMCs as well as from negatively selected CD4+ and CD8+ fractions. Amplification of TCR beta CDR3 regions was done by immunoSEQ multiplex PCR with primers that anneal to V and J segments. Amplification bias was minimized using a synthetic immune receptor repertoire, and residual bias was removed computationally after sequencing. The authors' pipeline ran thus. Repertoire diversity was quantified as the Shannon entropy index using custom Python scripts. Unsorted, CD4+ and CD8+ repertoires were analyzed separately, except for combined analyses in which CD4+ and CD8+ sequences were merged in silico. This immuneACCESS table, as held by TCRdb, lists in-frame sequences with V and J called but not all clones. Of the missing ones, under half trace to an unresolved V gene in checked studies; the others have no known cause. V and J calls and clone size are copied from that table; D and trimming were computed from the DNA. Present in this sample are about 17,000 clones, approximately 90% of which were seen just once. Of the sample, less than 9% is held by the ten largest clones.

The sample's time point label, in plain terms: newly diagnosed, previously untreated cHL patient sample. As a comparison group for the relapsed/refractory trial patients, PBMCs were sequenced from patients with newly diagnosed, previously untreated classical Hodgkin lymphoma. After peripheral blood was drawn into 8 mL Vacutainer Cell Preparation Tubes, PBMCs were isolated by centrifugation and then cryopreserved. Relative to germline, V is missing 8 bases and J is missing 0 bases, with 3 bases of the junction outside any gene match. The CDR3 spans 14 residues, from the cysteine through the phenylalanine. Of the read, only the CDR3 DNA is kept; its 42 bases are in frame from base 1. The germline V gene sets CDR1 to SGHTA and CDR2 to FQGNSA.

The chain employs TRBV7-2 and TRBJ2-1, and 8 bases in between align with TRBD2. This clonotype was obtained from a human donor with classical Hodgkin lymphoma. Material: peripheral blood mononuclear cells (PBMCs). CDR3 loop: CASSGLASYNEQFF. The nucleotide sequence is TGTGCCAGCTCCGGACTAGCCTCCTACAATGAGCAGTTCTTC.